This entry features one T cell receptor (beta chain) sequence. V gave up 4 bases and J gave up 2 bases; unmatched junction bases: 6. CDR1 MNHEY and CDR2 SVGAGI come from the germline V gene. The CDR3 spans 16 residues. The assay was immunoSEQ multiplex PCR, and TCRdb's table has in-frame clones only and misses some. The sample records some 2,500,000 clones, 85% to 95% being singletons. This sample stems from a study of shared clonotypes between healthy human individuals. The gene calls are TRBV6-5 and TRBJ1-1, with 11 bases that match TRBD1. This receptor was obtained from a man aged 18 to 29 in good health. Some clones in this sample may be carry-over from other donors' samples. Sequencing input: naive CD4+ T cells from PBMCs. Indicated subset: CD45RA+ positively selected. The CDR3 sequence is CASSLDRGQGNTEAFF. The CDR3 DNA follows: TGTGCCAGCAGTTTGGACAGGGGGCAAGGAAACACTGAAGCTTTCTTT.